This T cell receptor (beta chain) derives from a study of cytomegalovirus exposure and HLA in healthy donors. Findings of the study overall: An analysis that came later showed most CMV-associated TCR beta chains appearing HLA-restricted. One later analysis reportedly identified an Asian-associated ancestry cluster that showed fewer N-insertions than the approximately 700-donor mean. As a later analysis showed, a missense DCLRE1C variant was linked to trimming of TCR beta V- and J-genes.

With 60 Vbeta and 13 Jbeta primers, the PCR was carried out. Some clones are missing from TCRdb's copy, which holds only in-frame ones; the method was immunoSEQ multiplex PCR. The sample lists approximately 78,000 clones, roughly 80% occurring once. V was pared by 1 base and J by 4 bases, with 3 bases of the junction left unmatched. CDR3 size: 15 residues. Germline V gene lookup returns CDR1 SGHAT and CDR2 FQNNGV. Comments on this clone: Its specificity is unknown.

This receptor was obtained from a woman aged 45 to 65 in good health and CMV-seronegative. Material for sequencing was PBMCs. The chain joins TRBV11-2 to TRBJ2-1; 8 nucleotides match TRBD2. The DNA of the CDR3 is TGTGCCAGCAGCTTAGCAGCGGGGGAGTACAATGAGCAGTTCTTC. Encoded protein: CASSLAAGEYNEQFF. Together with reference TRBV11-2 and TRBJ2-1, the CDR3 gives the full variable domain: EAGVAQSPRYKIIEKRQSVAFWCNPISGHATLYWYQQILGQGPKLLIQFQNNGVVDDSQLPKDRFSAERLKGVDSTLKIQPAKLEDSAVYLCASSLAAGEYNEQFFGPGTRLTVL.